Reported below is one TCR beta chain. UMIs were added to TCR cDNA along with a universal primer site when it was made by 5'RACE template switching. TCRdb redid the calling of the 5' RACE reads with MiXCR, one entry per CDR3 protein. Among approximately 330,000 distinct CDR3 sequences listed, around an eighth were seen once. This record comes from a study of T cells after yellow fever vaccination. Whole-study context: SMART-Seq v4 Ultra Low Input prepared libraries from low-cell fractions.

CDR1 SGHRS and CDR2 YFSETQ come from the germline V gene. V dropped 4 bases and J dropped 4 bases, with 13 bases sitting between them. The CDR3 is made up of 14 amino acids. The sample consisted of CD4+ T cells sorted from PBMCs, taken 15 days after the yellow fever booster vaccination. The clonotype originates from a man aged 18 to 30 who received the YFV17D yellow fever vaccine. V usage is TRBV5-1 and J usage is TRBJ2-3, with D possibly TRBD2 on 5 matching bases. CDR3 amino acids: CASSDSAGADTQYF. CDR3 sequence (DNA): TGCGCCAGCAGCGACTCCGCGGGCGCAGATACGCAGTATTTT.